The clone carrying this T cell receptor beta chain was observed a handful of times. The data are from a study of blood T cell repertoires in COVID-19. Method: immunoSEQ multiplex PCR; TCRdb's copy keeps in-frame clones and lacks some. The sample carries around 150,000 clones, more than 80% recorded once. Trimming shortened V by 3 bases and J by 3 bases, and 29 bases separated the two germline ends. Germline V gene data show CDR1 as WNHNN and CDR2 as SYGVQD (reference sequence). This CDR3 is built from 20 residues. The source of this sequence is a man aged 55 to 70 with acute or convalescent COVID-19. This rearrangement joins TRBV10-1 to TRBJ1-1, with a weak D call TRBD1 (5 bases). The sequencing sample was made of peripheral blood. The CDR3: CASSESQAGFQGRAYTEAFF. The CDR3 DNA reads as TGCGCCAGCAGTGAATCACAAGCCGGTTTCCAGGGTAGAGCCTACACTGAAGCTTTCTTT.